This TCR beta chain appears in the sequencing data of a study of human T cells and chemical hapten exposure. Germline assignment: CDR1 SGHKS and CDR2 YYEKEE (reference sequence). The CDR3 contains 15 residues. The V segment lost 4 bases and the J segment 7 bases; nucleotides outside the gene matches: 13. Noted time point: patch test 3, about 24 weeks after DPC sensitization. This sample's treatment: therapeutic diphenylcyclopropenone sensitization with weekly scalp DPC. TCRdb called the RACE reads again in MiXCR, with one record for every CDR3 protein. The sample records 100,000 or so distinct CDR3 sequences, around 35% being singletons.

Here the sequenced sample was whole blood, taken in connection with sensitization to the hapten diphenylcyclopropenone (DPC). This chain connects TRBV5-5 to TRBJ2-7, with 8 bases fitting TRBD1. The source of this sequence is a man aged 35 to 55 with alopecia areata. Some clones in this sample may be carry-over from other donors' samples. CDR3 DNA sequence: TGTGCCAGCAGCATTCCGACAGGGGCCCTTTGGGAGCAGTACGTC. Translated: CASSIPTGALWEQYV.